Presented here are 18 T cell receptor beta chains from one specimen sequenced in a study of early T cells in non-severe SARS-CoV-2 infection. TCRdb processed the 5' RACE reads anew with MiXCR; each CDR3 protein has one entry. The table includes about 71,000 distinct CDR3 sequences, 9.5% to 15% detected once. This specimen was whole blood, taken at baseline. Source of these receptors: an adult who was a healthcare worker with PCR-confirmed SARS-CoV-2 infection or an uninfected control (not recorded which).

This clonotype was found a few times. The V call is TRBV10-2, the J call TRBJ2-7; D is undetermined. The CDR3 runs 15 residues. V was shortened by 2 bases and J by 2 bases, with 13 bases between the two germline ends. Germline CDR1 is WSHSY and CDR2 is SAAADI. Here the CDR3 DNA reads TGCGCCAGCAGTGAGGCCTGGTTGCTAACCTACGAGCAGTACTTC. Amino acid sequence: CASSEAWLLTYEQYF.

This clonotype has ten or more counts. This rearrangement joins TRBV7-9 to TRBJ2-4; D assignment may be TRBD1 or TRBD2 (5 bases each). V lost 2 bases and J 3 bases, leaving 14 bases between the germline ends. The CDR3 has 16 amino acids. CDR1 and CDR2 from the germline V gene are SEHNR and FQNEAQ (reference sequence). The CDR3 DNA reads TGTGCCAGCAGCTTATCTGGGACGGCGGTCAAAAACATTCAGTACTTC. This sequence encodes CASSLSGTAVKNIQYF.

This clonotype was counted only a few times. The chain recombines TRBV6-1 with TRBJ1-3; the match to TRBD1 covers 10 bases. This CDR3 spans 17 amino acids. J lost 3 bases, V lost 4 bases, and 9 bases had no gene match. Germline CDR1 is MNHNS and CDR2 is SASEGT. CDR3 nucleotide sequence: TGTGCCAGCAGTGTCCTGACAGGGGGCAGTAATGGAAACACCATATATTTT. Translating gives CASSVLTGGSNGNTIYF.

The CDR3 nucleotides are TGTGCCAGCAGTGAGGCTCCGGGGGGGCTTATCAAGCAGTACTTC. It is translated as CASSEAPGGLIKQYF. This chain uses TRBV2 with TRBJ2-7; 8 nucleotides match TRBD2. The CDR3 is 15 residues long. CDR1 is SNHLY, CDR2 FYNNEI, per germline. The V segment lost 3 bases and the J segment 8 bases; nucleotides outside the gene matches: 12.

The chain recombines TRBV6-1 with TRBJ1-2; D not resolved. V lost 6 bases, J lost 7 bases, and 24 bases lay in between. CDR3 size: 16 residues. Germline CDR1 reads MNHNS; CDR2 reads SASEGT. CDR3 DNA: TGTGCCAGCAGGCTGCTGGGAGCCGGGCCCCCCGGTGGCTACACCTTC. This encodes CASRLLGAGPPGGYTF.

This chain links TRBV11-3 with TRBJ1-1, with 8 nucleotides matching TRBD1. Losses at the gene ends were 3 bases for V and 11 bases for J; bases not matched to a gene: 8. The CDR3 is 13 residues long. CDR1 and CDR2 (germline): SGHNT, YENEEA. The CDR3 DNA sequence: TGTGCCAGCAGCTTGGGTCAGGGGGCTGTTGCTTTCTTT. This encodes CASSLGQGAVAFF.

This clonotype has only a few counts. V is TRBV6-5 and J is TRBJ1-6; tentative D call: TRBD1 (5 bases). Germline-derived CDR1 and CDR2 are MNHEY and SVGAGI. The CDR3 contains 16 residues. Trimming stripped 7 bases from V and 7 bases from J, with 20 bases between. CDR3 in DNA: TGTGCCAGCACCGGTCGGGCGGTGGGGGTGAATTCACCCCTCCACTTT. Translating gives CASTGRAVGVNSPLHF.

The genes are TRBV5-6 and TRBJ2-3; possibly TRBD2 for D (6 bases). The length of the CDR3 is 13 residues. Looked up from germline, CDR1 is SGHDT and CDR2 is YYEEEE. V was cut by 0 bases and J by 9 bases, with 11 bases left in between. CDR3: CASSLGGLPTQYF. CDR3 in DNA: TGTGCCAGCAGCTTGGGGGGACTCCCGACGCAGTATTTT.

Ten or more counts support this clonotype. The rearrangement links TRBV9 to TRBJ2-1; 8 bases match TRBD2. The CDR3 consists of 19 residues. Germline CDR1 and CDR2: SGDLS and YYNGEE. V was clipped by 3 bases and J by 4 bases; unmatched bases: 18. CDR3 amino acids: CASSAHTPGRGGVYNEQFF. The CDR3 region has the DNA TGTGCCAGCAGCGCACACACCCCAGGCCGGGGGGGCGTATACAATGAGCAGTTCTTC.

CDR3 region: CASSMDRGIYEQYF. For the CDR3, the DNA is TGTGCCAGCAGCATGGACAGGGGGATCTACGAGCAGTACTTC. The rearrangement joins TRBV5-6 to TRBJ2-7, with 10 bases matching TRBD1. Germline V gene lookup returns CDR1 SGHDT and CDR2 YYEEEE. Trimming removed 4 bases from V and 3 bases from J; junction bases left unmatched: 4. The CDR3 spans 14 residues. The variable domain in full, completed from reference TRBV5-6 and TRBJ2-7, reads DAGVTQSPTHLIKTRGQQVTLRCSPKSGHDTVSWYQQALGQGPQFIFQYYEEEERQRGNFPDRFSGHQFPNYSSELNVNALLLGDSALYLCASSMDRGIYEQYFGPGTRLTVT.

This clonotype has only a few counts. V and J are TRBV6-1 and TRBJ1-2; D remains ambiguous. In germline, CDR1 is MNHNS, CDR2 SASEGT. The V gene lost 2 bases and the J gene lost 8 bases, with 9 bases spanning the gap. The length of the CDR3 is 12 residues. The CDR3 loop is CASSETYPGYTF. Here the CDR3 DNA reads TGTGCCAGCAGTGAAACTTACCCGGGCTACACCTTC.

V and J are TRBV28 and TRBJ1-5; TRBD1 agrees at 9 bases. The germline CDR1 and CDR2 sequences are MDHEN and SYDVKM. The CDR3 loop spans 16 amino acids. The J segment lost 10 bases and the V segment lost 5 bases, leaving 15 bases of the junction unmatched. The CDR3 protein is CASSQRMSRDRDPQHF. The DNA of the CDR3 is TGTGCCAGCAGTCAACGAATGTCCCGGGACAGGGATCCCCAGCATTTT.

V is TRBV20-1 and J is TRBJ1-1, with D uncertain. The CDR3 runs to 14 residues. Trimming removed 6 bases at V and 0 bases at J, with 14 bases between. Germline V CDR1 and CDR2: DFQATT, SNEGSKA (reference sequence). CDR3 protein: CSAQTAGVNTEAFF. The CDR3 DNA is TGCAGTGCCCAGACGGCAGGAGTGAACACTGAAGCTTTCTTT.

This clonotype was detected ten times or more. This chain links TRBV7-2 with TRBJ2-3, with 16 bases fitting TRBD2. The CDR3 consists of 16 residues. Germline loops: CDR1 SGHTA, CDR2 FQGNSA. Trimming took 5 bases from V and 4 from J; bases not matched to a gene: 3. CDR3 nucleotides: TGTGCCAGCAGCCCTGGGACTAGCGGGGGGGCAGATACGCAGTATTTT. Its translation is CASSPGTSGGADTQYF.

This clonotype is medium-sized within its sample. One end of the junction fails to match germline, which may point to a read error. CDR3 amino acids: CASSLTGNTEAFF. The CDR3 nucleotides read TGTGCCAGCAGCTTGACAGGGAACACTGAAGCTTTCTTT. This rearrangement joins TRBV5-1 to TRBJ1-1, with D possibly being TRBD1 (6 bases). Germline CDR1 is SGHRS and CDR2 is YFSETQ. The CDR3 extends over 13 amino acids.

This clonotype has ten or more counts. V usage is TRBV27 and J usage is TRBJ1-6; tentative D call: TRBD1 (6 bases). Trimming took off 5 bases at V and 8 bases at J, with 16 bases between the two ends. This CDR3 has 15 amino acids. CDR1 and CDR2 from the germline V gene are MNHEY and SMNVEV (reference sequence). CDR3 protein: CASSPYRQVDSPLHF. The CDR3 DNA sequence: TGTGCCAGCAGTCCTTATCGACAGGTCGATTCACCCCTCCACTTT.

This CDR3 is CASKRGGWTEAFF. CDR3 nucleotide sequence: TGTGCCAGCAAGAGGGGAGGGTGGACTGAAGCTTTCTTT. The genes are TRBV6-2 or TRBV6-3 and TRBJ1-1, with D tentatively TRBD1 (5 bases). The CDR3 spans 13 residues. The germline V gene has CDR1 MNHEY and CDR2 SVGEGT. Between the trimmed V and J ends, which lost 7 bases and 5 bases, there was a span of 14 bases.

The sample holds many counts of this clonotype. This chain uses TRBV28 with TRBJ2-6; no clear D. CDR1 and CDR2 (germline): MDHEN, SYDVKM. The V end was cut by 5 bases, the J end by 0 bases, with 2 bases between. This CDR3 is 13 amino acids long. CDR3 protein: CASSDSGANVLTF. The DNA of the CDR3 is TGTGCCAGCAGTGACTCTGGGGCCAACGTCCTGACTTTC.